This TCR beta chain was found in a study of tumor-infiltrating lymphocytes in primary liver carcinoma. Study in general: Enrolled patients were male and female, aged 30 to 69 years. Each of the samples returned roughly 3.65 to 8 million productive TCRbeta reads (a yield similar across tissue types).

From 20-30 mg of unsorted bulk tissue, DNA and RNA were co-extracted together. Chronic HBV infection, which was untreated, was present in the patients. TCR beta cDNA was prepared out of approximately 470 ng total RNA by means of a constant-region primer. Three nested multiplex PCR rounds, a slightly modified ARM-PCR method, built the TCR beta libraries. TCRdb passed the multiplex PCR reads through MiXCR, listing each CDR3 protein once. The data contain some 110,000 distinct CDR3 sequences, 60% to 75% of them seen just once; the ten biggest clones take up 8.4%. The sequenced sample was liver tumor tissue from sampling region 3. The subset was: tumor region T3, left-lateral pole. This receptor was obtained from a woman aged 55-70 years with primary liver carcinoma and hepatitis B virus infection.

CDR3 sequence: CASSNGVETQYF. The CDR3 nucleotides are TGTGCCAGTAGTAACGGCGTAGAGACCCAGTACTTC. V gene TRBV19 combines with J gene TRBJ2-5; D not certain. The CDR3 loop spans 12 amino acids. V was cut by 4 bases and J by 4 bases, with 7 bases left in between. Germline assignment: CDR1 LNHDA and CDR2 SQIVND (reference sequence).